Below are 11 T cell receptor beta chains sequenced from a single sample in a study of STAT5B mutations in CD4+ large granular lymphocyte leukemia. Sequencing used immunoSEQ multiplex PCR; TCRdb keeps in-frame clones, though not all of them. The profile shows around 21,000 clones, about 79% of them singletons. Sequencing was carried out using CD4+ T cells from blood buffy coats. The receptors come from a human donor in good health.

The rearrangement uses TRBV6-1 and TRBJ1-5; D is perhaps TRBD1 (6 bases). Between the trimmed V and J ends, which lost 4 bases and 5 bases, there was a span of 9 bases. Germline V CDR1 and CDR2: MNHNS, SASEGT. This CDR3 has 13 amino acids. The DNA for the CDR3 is TGTGCCAGCAGTGGGGGGGCCCATCAGCCCCAGCATTTT. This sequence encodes CASSGGAHQPQHF.

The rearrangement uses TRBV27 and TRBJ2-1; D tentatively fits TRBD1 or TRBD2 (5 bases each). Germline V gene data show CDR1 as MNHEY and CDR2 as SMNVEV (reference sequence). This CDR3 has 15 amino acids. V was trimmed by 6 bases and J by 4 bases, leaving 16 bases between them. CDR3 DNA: TGTGCCAGCAGCCCCAGTGGGACGGCTTACAATGAGCAGTTCTTC. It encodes CASSPSGTAYNEQFF.

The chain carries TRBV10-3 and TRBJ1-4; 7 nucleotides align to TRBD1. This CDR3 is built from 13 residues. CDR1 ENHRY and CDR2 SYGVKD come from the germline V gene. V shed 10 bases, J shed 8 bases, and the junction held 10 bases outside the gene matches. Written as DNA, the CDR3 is TGTGCCACGTTAGACAGGGTCGGGGAAAAACTGTTTTTT. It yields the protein CATLDRVGEKLFF.

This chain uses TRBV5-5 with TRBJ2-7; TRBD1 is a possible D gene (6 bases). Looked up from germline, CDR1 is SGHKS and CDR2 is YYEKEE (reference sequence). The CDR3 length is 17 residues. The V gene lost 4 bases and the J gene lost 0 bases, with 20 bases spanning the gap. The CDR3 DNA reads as TGTGCCAGCAGCCTGGATCCCGGGACATTATACTCCTACGAGCAGTACTTC. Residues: CASSLDPGTLYSYEQYF. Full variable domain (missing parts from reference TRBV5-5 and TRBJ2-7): DAGVTQSPTHLIKTRGQQVTLRCSPISGHKSVSWYQQVLGQGPQFIFQYYEKEERGRGNFPDRFSARQFPNYSSELNVNALLLGDSALYLCASSLDPGTLYSYEQYFGPGTRLTVT.

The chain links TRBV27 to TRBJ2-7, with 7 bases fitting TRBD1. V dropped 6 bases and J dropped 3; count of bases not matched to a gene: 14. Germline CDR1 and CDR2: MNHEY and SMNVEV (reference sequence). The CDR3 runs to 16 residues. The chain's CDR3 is CASRLQTGRGNYEQYF. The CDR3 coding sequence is TGTGCCAGCAGATTACAGACAGGGCGAGGAAACTACGAGCAGTACTTC.

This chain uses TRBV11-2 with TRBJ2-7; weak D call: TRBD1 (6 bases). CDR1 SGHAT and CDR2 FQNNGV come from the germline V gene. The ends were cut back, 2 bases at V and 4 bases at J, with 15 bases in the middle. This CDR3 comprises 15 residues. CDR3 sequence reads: CASSLSSTGLYEQYF. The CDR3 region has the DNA TGTGCCAGCAGCTTATCTTCCACAGGGCTGTACGAGCAGTACTTC. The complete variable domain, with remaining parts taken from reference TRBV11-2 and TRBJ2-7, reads EAGVAQSPRYKIIEKRQSVAFWCNPISGHATLYWYQQILGQGPKLLIQFQNNGVVDDSQLPKDRFSAERLKGVDSTLKIQPAKLEDSAVYLCASSLSSTGLYEQYFGPGTRLTVT.

CDR3 bases: TGTGCCAGTACTACCACACTACGAGGGAGCTCTGGAAACACCATATATTTT. Protein product: CASTTTLRGSSGNTIYF. This chain joins TRBV19 and TRBJ1-3; D unclear. The CDR3 sequence is 17 residues long. Trimming shortened V by 7 bases and J by 0 bases, and 19 bases separated the two germline ends. Germline CDR1 and CDR2: LNHDA and SQIVND (reference sequence).

The CDR3 DNA reads as TGCAGCGTTGGACAGGGAACGGGATGGGAGACCCAGTACTTC. Translating gives CSVGQGTGWETQYF. V is TRBV29-1 and J is TRBJ2-5; TRBD1 aligns across 7 bases. Unmatched junction bases numbered 10, after V lost 4 bases and J lost 5 bases. The germline CDR1 and CDR2 sequences are SQVTM and ANQGSEA. This CDR3 region has 14 residues.

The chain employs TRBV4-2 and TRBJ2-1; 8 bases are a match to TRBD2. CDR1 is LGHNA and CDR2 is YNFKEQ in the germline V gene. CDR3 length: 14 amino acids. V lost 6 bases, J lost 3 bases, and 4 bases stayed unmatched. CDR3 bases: TGTGCCAGCAGGGCGGGACTAGGCTACAATGAGCAGTTCTTC. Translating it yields CASRAGLGYNEQFF.

For the CDR3, the DNA is TGTGCCAGCAGCTTATTTGTGAAACCCTACGAGCAGTACTTC. Translated: CASSLFVKPYEQYF. The chain joins TRBV7-2 to TRBJ2-5; D gene ambiguous. The J call may be wrong; the DNA end is better matched by TRBJ2-7. The germline V gene encodes CDR1 SGHTA and CDR2 FQGNSA. The CDR3 totals 14 residues.

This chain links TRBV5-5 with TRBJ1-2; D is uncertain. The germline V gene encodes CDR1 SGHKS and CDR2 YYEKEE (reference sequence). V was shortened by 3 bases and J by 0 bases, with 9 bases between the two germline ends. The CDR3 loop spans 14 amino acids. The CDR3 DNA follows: TGTGCCAGCAGCTCGGACGGAACTAACTATGGCTACACCTTC. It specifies CASSSDGTNYGYTF. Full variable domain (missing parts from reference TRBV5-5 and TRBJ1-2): DAGVTQSPTHLIKTRGQQVTLRCSPISGHKSVSWYQQVLGQGPQFIFQYYEKEERGRGNFPDRFSARQFPNYSSELNVNALLLGDSALYLCASSSDGTNYGYTFGSGTRLTVV.